What follows are 29 T cell receptor beta chains derived from one specimen sequenced in a study of cytomegalovirus exposure and HLA in healthy donors. The PCR made use of 60 Vbeta and 13 Jbeta primers. The repertoire was sequenced with immunoSEQ multiplex PCR; TCRdb's copy has only in-frame clones and lacks some. The sample has fewer than 150,000 clones, 77% seen once; the top ten hold about 3.9%. Sequencing input: PBMCs. Receptors were obtained from a human donor in good health.

V is TRBV28 and J is TRBJ1-2; D is uncertain. V was clipped by 2 bases and J by 4 bases, with 11 bases between them. The CDR3 is made up of 14 amino acids. Per germline, CDR1 MDHEN and CDR2 SYDVKM. The CDR3: CASSLSFTSYGYTF. CDR3 nucleotide sequence: TGTGCCAGCAGTTTAAGTTTCACTTCCTATGGCTACACCTTC.

This clone was detected only a few times. This chain joins TRBV14 and TRBJ2-7, with 10 bases identical to TRBD1. Germline CDR1 is SGHDN and CDR2 is FVKESK. J gave up 2 bases and V 4 bases, and 2 bases lay outside the gene matches. The CDR3 length is 14 residues. Here the CDR3 reads CASSPTGGPYEQYF. The CDR3 DNA sequence: TGTGCCAGCAGCCCGACAGGGGGCCCCTACGAGCAGTACTTC.

This chain connects TRBV6-5 to TRBJ2-7, with D possibly being TRBD1 (6 bases). V was cut by 0 bases and J by 1 base, with 10 bases left in between. The CDR3 sequence is 15 residues long. CDR1 and CDR2 from the germline V gene are MNHEY and SVGAGI. CDR3 nucleotide sequence: TGTGCCAGCAGTTACTCTGGGGACACTTCCTACGAGCAGTACTTC. It specifies CASSYSGDTSYEQYF.

The J gene is TRBJ2-1, the V gene TRBV28; 8 bases line up with TRBD2. The V and J ends lost 5 bases and 6 bases, in that order; junction bases with no gene match: 3. The CDR3 has 13 amino acids. Germline V gene sequence: CDR1 MDHEN, CDR2 SYDVKM. The CDR3 DNA reads TGTGCCAGCAGTCCCGGGACTAGCAATGAGCAGTTCTTC. Amino acids: CASSPGTSNEQFF. The full variable domain, its missing parts supplied by reference TRBV28 and TRBJ2-1, is DVKVTQSSRYLVKRTGEKVFLECVQDMDHENMFWYRQDPGLGLRLIYFSYDVKMKEKGDIPEGYSVSREKKERFSLILESASTNQTSMYLCASSPGTSNEQFFGPGTRLTVL.

The table lists this clone with a few counts. The chain employs TRBV29-1 and TRBJ1-4, with 8 bases matching TRBD1. The CDR3 is made up of 14 amino acids. The germline gives CDR1 SQVTM, CDR2 ANQGSEA. The ends lost 4 bases at V and 8 bases at J; junction bases unmatched: 9. CDR3 bases: TGCAGCGTTGGAGGACAGGGTCGAGGGGAAAAACTGTTTTTT. This codes for CSVGGQGRGEKLFF.

This rearrangement joins TRBV6-5 to TRBJ1-1, with 8 positions matching TRBD1. Trimming removed 4 bases from V and 3 bases from J; junction bases left unmatched: 1. Germline values: CDR1 MNHEY, CDR2 SVGAGI. The CDR3 totals 13 residues. CDR3: CASSLTGDTEAFF. As DNA, the CDR3 is TGTGCCAGCAGTTTGACAGGGGACACTGAAGCTTTCTTT.

DNA for the CDR3: TGTGCCACCACCGGACAGGGGGCCGGGGTCACCGGGGAGCTGTTTTTT. Protein sequence: CATTGQGAGVTGELFF. The rearrangement joins TRBV15 to TRBJ2-2, with TRBD1 matching over 11 bases. The germline gives CDR1 LNHNV, CDR2 YYDKDF (reference sequence). V gave up 7 bases and J gave up 4 bases; unmatched junction bases: 8. The CDR3 loop spans 16 amino acids.

This chain connects TRBV25-1 to TRBJ1-2, with D maybe TRBD1 (6 bases). The CDR3 has 14 amino acids. CDR1 and CDR2 (germline): MGHDK, SYGVNS. V lost 2 bases to trimming and J lost 6 bases, with 13 bases between them. In DNA, the CDR3 is TGTGCCAGCAGTGAAACGGGGGGGGGCCATGGCTACACCTTC. Translation: CASSETGGGHGYTF.

In its sample, this clone was seen once. V usage is TRBV5-1 and J usage is TRBJ2-2, with 10 bases aligning to TRBD2. J gave up 6 bases and V 0 bases, and 2 bases lay outside the gene matches. CDR1 SGHRS and CDR2 YFSETQ come from the germline V gene. The CDR3 runs 15 residues. Written as DNA, the CDR3 is TGCGCCAGCAGCTTGGCTAGCGGGAGACCCGGGGAGCTGTTTTTT. This sequence encodes CASSLASGRPGELFF.

This clone was seen once. Sequence at one end of the junction differs from germline and may be a read error. The gene calls are TRBV5-1 and TRBJ2-5, with 10 bases aligning to TRBD1. This CDR3 region has 16 residues. The germline V gene has CDR1 SGHRS and CDR2 YFSETQ. The CDR3 is CASSLGTGGYQETQHF. The CDR3 DNA follows: TGCGCCAGCAGCTTGGGGACAGGGGGGTACCAAGAGACCCAGCACTTC.

A single count supports this clone. The chain recombines TRBV14 with TRBJ2-1, with D possibly being TRBD2 (6 bases). This CDR3 is 16 amino acids long. CDR1 is SGHDN, CDR2 FVKESK, per germline. V lost 4 bases to trimming and J lost 6 bases, with 19 bases between them. This CDR3 reads CASSPRPGLGSNEQFF. As DNA, the CDR3 is TGTGCCAGCAGCCCCAGGCCGGGACTGGGATCCAATGAGCAGTTCTTC.

This clone was counted between two and nine times. V gene TRBV5-6 combines with J gene TRBJ1-1; perhaps TRBD1 as D (5 bases). V lost 4 bases to trimming and J lost 5 bases, with 24 bases between them. CDR1 and CDR2 (germline): SGHDT, YYEEEE. The CDR3 runs to 17 residues. CDR3 sequence (DNA): TGTGCCAGCAGCCCCAAGGGAGGCAGGGTGAAGGGGACTGAAGCTTTCTTT. This encodes CASSPKGGRVKGTEAFF. Complete variable domain (other parts from reference TRBV5-6 and TRBJ1-1): DAGVTQSPTHLIKTRGQQVTLRCSPKSGHDTVSWYQQALGQGPQFIFQYYEEEERQRGNFPDRFSGHQFPNYSSELNVNALLLGDSALYLCASSPKGGRVKGTEAFFGQGTRLTVV.

The rearrangement joins TRBV13 to TRBJ2-2; 8 bases fit TRBD1. The CDR3 is 18 amino acids. V gave up 0 bases and J gave up 0 bases; unmatched junction bases: 6. The germline V gene encodes CDR1 PRHDT and CDR2 FYEKMQ (reference sequence). The CDR3 region has the DNA TGTGCCAGCAGCTTAGGACTCCGACAGGGGCCGAACACCGGGGAGCTGTTTTTT. Translating gives CASSLGLRQGPNTGELFF.

The chain employs TRBV27 and TRBJ2-7; D possibly corresponds to TRBD1 (7 bases). Germline values: CDR1 MNHEY, CDR2 SMNVEV (reference sequence). V lost 6 bases, J lost 2 bases, and 17 bases lay in between. This CDR3 comprises 15 residues. In nucleotides, the CDR3 is TGTGCCAGCAGGGTCTGGGCCAGGGGGGCCTACGAGCAGTACTTC. It yields the protein CASRVWARGAYEQYF.

The chain couples TRBV5-5 to TRBJ2-1, with unresolved D. The CDR3 extends over 17 amino acids. The germline CDR1 and CDR2 sequences are SGHKS and YYEKEE (reference sequence). V was pared by 2 bases and J by 0 bases, with 15 bases between. The chain's CDR3 is CASSFVFRQASYNEQFF. The CDR3 bases are TGTGCCAGCAGCTTTGTCTTTCGGCAGGCCTCCTACAATGAGCAGTTCTTC.

This clone was detected a few times. The gene calls are TRBV6-1 and TRBJ1-2, with 7 bases fitting TRBD1. V lost 10 bases and J lost 9; bases outside the gene matches: 5. The CDR3 consists of 10 residues. Germline V lookup: CDR1 MNHNS, CDR2 SASEGT. CDR3 amino acids: CATRQGRYTF. CDR3 sequence (DNA): TGTGCCACCAGACAGGGCCGCTACACCTTC.

V gene TRBV7-2 combines with J gene TRBJ2-5; D gene ambiguous. The V end lost 5 bases, the J end lost 4 bases, and 14 bases lay between the germline ends. The CDR3 runs 14 residues. Looked up from germline, CDR1 is SGHTA and CDR2 is FQGNSA. CDR3 bases: TGTGCCAGCAGCCCGGATCGGGTAGCAGAGACCCAGTACTTC. This codes for CASSPDRVAETQYF.

The genes are TRBV4-1 and TRBJ2-5; no definite D call. From germline, CDR1 is MGHRA and CDR2 YSYEKL. The CDR3 spans 12 residues. V lost 3 bases to trimming and J lost 11 bases, with 13 bases between them. The CDR3 nucleotides are TGCGCCAGCAGCCAGACCGGCCTAGAGCAGTACTTC. Its protein product is CASSQTGLEQYF.

This chain uses TRBV18 with TRBJ1-5, with D maybe TRBD1 (5 bases). CDR3 length equals 14 residues. Germline V gene data show CDR1 as KGHSH and CDR2 as LQKENI. V was pared by 9 bases and J by 3 bases, with 15 bases between. The CDR3 coding sequence is TGTGCCAGTTCGCCCTCTGGGGCCAATCAGCCCCAGCATTTT. Translation: CASSPSGANQPQHF.

J is TRBJ2-7 and V is TRBV5-6; the match to TRBD1 covers 7 bases. J lost 4 bases, V lost 1 base, and 14 bases had no gene match. Per the germline V gene, CDR1 is SGHDT and CDR2 is YYEEEE. There are 17 residues in the CDR3. CDR3 loop: CASSLISVTGKRYEQYF. The CDR3 DNA is TGTGCCAGCAGCTTGATTTCCGTGACAGGGAAAAGGTACGAGCAGTACTTC.

The table lists this clone with a count of one. V gene TRBV7-9 combines with J gene TRBJ2-7, with TRBD2 identical over 9 bases. Trimming cost V 5 bases and J 5 bases; bases outside gene matches: 7. Germline V lookup: CDR1 SEHNR, CDR2 FQNEAQ (reference sequence). The CDR3 spans 14 residues. The chain's CDR3 is CASSSRTSANEQYF. The CDR3 coding sequence is TGTGCCAGCAGCAGCCGGACTAGCGCCAACGAGCAGTACTTC.

The genes are TRBV27 and TRBJ2-1, with D possibly matching TRBD2 (5 bases). This CDR3 comprises 15 residues. V lost 4 bases to trimming and J lost 4 bases, with 14 bases between them. CDR1 is MNHEY, CDR2 SMNVEV, per germline (reference sequence). The CDR3 spells CASSSGGHGYNEQFF. CDR3 sequence (DNA): TGTGCCAGCAGTTCCGGCGGGCATGGATACAATGAGCAGTTCTTC.

The J gene is TRBJ2-1, the V gene TRBV28; D is unclear. V was cut by 8 bases and J by 7 bases, with 15 bases left in between. Germline CDR1 MDHEN, CDR2 SYDVKM. The CDR3 has 13 residues. The CDR3 nucleotides read TGTGCCAGCGCCATTCGTGCGTCGAATGAGCAGTTCTTC. Amino acid sequence: CASAIRASNEQFF.

This chain links TRBV28 with TRBJ1-1, with D maybe TRBD1 (6 bases). There are 13 residues in the CDR3. Germline lookup yields CDR1 MDHEN and CDR2 SYDVKM. V shed 7 bases and J shed 2 bases, with 11 bases lying between them. CDR3 nucleotide sequence: TGTGCCAGCATAAAACAGGGAAACACTGAAGCTTTCTTT. Protein: CASIKQGNTEAFF.

This chain uses TRBV4-1 with TRBJ2-7; D possibly corresponds to TRBD1 (6 bases). Trimming took 5 bases from V and 6 from J, leaving 11 bases between them. Germline V gives CDR1 MGHRA, CDR2 YSYEKL. The CDR3 is 12 amino acids. The CDR3 loop is CASSYGQTEQYF. CDR3 sequence (DNA): TGCGCCAGCAGCTACGGACAGACCGAGCAGTACTTC.

The chain has TRBV2 and TRBJ1-1; 7 nucleotides line up with TRBD1. There are 15 residues in the CDR3. Trimming at V came to 6 bases and at J to 3 bases, leaving 10 bases not matched to a gene. Germline CDR1 reads SNHLY; CDR2 reads FYNNEI. The CDR3 DNA sequence: TGTGCCAGCAGCGACAGCAAGCAGGGGGACACTGAAGCTTTCTTT. It specifies CASSDSKQGDTEAFF.

The V gene is TRBV2, the J gene TRBJ1-1, with 8 bases that match TRBD1. J gave up 1 base and V 6 bases, and 7 bases lay outside the gene matches. Germline V gene data show CDR1 as SNHLY and CDR2 as FYNNEI. The CDR3 is 15 amino acids. This CDR3 is CASRPQGAGNTEAFF. The CDR3 region has the DNA TGTGCCAGCAGACCCCAGGGGGCGGGGAACACTGAAGCTTTCTTT.

A few counts support this clone. V gene TRBV6-1 combines with J gene TRBJ2-2, with D possibly TRBD1 on 5 matching bases. V gave up 3 bases and J gave up 7 bases, with 12 bases separating them. Germline V gives CDR1 MNHNS, CDR2 SASEGT. This CDR3 is built from 14 residues. The CDR3 nucleotides are TGTGCCAGCAGTGACCAGGGTATGATCGGGGAGCTGTTTTTT. Translated: CASSDQGMIGELFF.

As concerns this clone: The identical CDR3 is also encoded by other nucleotide sequences in the sample. This CDR3 is CASSSGTSGYFTDTQYF. DNA of the CDR3: TGTGCCAGCAGTTCTGGAACTAGCGGATATTTCACAGATACGCAGTATTTT. The chain links TRBV27 to TRBJ2-3; 8 positions match TRBD2. The germline gives CDR1 MNHEY, CDR2 SMNVEV (reference sequence). CDR3 length: 17 residues. V gave up 4 bases and J gave up 2 bases; unmatched junction bases: 11.